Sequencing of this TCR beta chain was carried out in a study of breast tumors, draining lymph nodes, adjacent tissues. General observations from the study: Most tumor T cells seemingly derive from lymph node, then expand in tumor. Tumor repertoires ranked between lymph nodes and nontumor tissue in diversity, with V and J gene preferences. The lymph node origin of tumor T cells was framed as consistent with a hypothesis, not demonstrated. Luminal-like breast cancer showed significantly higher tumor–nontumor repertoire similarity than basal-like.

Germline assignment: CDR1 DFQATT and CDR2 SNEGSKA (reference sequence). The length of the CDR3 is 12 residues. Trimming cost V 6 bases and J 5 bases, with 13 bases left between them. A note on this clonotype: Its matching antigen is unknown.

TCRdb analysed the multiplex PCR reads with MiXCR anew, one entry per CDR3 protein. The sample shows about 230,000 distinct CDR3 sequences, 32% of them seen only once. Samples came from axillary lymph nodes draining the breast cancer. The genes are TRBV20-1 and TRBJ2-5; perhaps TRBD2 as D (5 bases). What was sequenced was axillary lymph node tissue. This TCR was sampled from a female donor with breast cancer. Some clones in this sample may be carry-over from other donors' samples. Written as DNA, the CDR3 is TGCAGTGCAACCGGGATCGGGGAGACCCAGTACTTC. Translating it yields CSATGIGETQYF.